This TCR beta chain was recovered during a study of cytomegalovirus exposure and HLA in healthy donors. The table lists this clone with a few counts. Germline lookup yields CDR1 LNHDA and CDR2 SQIVND (reference sequence). The CDR3 contains 14 residues. Trimming took 7 bases from V and 7 from J, leaving 17 bases between them. The PCR employed 60 Vbeta primers together with 13 Jbeta primers. Only in-frame clones appear in the TCRdb table, and some are missing; sequencing was by immunoSEQ multiplex PCR. The sample holds around 150,000 clones, 60% to 80% seen once. The sample consisted of PBMCs. This TCR derives from a woman aged 45-65 years in good health and CMV-seropositive. The chain links TRBV19 to TRBJ2-1; the D is unclear. The CDR3 region is CASKVPGRVNEQFF. The CDR3 coding sequence is TGTGCCAGTAAGGTCCCGGGTCGGGTGAATGAGCAGTTCTTC.